Below are 21 T cell receptor beta chains sequenced from a single sample in a study of blood T cell repertoires in COVID-19. Produced via immunoSEQ multiplex PCR; TCRdb's table is partial and in-frame only. The table records around 280,000 clones, 75% to 90% of them present only once. Sequenced sample: peripheral blood. Every receptor here comes from a woman younger than 45 who had recovered from COVID-19.

The genes are TRBV5-5 and TRBJ1-6; the D is unclear. Germline values: CDR1 SGHKS, CDR2 YYEKEE (reference sequence). There are 13 residues in the CDR3. Deletions cut 4 bases from V and 11 bases from J, with 13 bases between. The CDR3 sequence is CASSGEVKTPLHF. CDR3 sequence (DNA): TGTGCCAGCAGCGGGGAGGTCAAGACACCCCTCCACTTT.

This chain joins TRBV7-2 and TRBJ1-3; D remains unclear. V dropped 5 bases and J dropped 0 bases, with 8 bases sitting between them. Germline CDR1 and CDR2: SGHTA and FQGNSA. There are 14 residues in the CDR3. The CDR3 bases are TGTGCCAGCAGCCCTATCGACTCTGGAAACACCATATATTTT. Translated, it gives CASSPIDSGNTIYF.

This chain links TRBV7-8 with TRBJ1-1; 10 bases line up with TRBD1. This CDR3 is built from 15 residues. The J segment lost 2 bases and the V segment lost 4 bases, leaving 4 bases of the junction unmatched. Germline lookup yields CDR1 SGHVS and CDR2 FQNEAQ. The CDR3 DNA reads as TGTGCCAGCAGCTCCCGGGACAGGGGAAACACTGAAGCTTTCTTT. Protein: CASSSRDRGNTEAFF. Full variable domain (remainder filled in from reference TRBV7-8 and TRBJ1-1): GAGVSQSPRYKVAKRGQDVALRCDPISGHVSLFWYQQALGQGPEFLTYFQNEAQLDKSGLPSDRFFAERPEGSVSTLKIQRTQQEDSAVYLCASSSRDRGNTEAFFGQGTRLTVV.

This chain connects TRBV7-9 to TRBJ2-5, with TRBD2 matching 7 bases. Per the germline V gene, CDR1 is SEHNR and CDR2 is FQNEAQ (reference sequence). This CDR3 has 16 amino acids. V was pared by 0 bases and J by 2 bases, with 6 bases of the junction left unmatched. This CDR3 is CASSLASGGRQETQYF. CDR3 sequence (DNA): TGTGCCAGCAGCTTAGCCTCGGGGGGTAGGCAAGAGACCCAGTACTTC.

J is TRBJ1-1 and V is TRBV30; 8 bases fit TRBD1. Germline V lookup: CDR1 GTSNPN, CDR2 SVGIG (reference sequence). The V gene end was trimmed by 6 bases and the J gene end by 2 bases; junction bases not matched to a gene: 8. The CDR3 extends over 14 amino acids. CDR3 sequence: CACRRGTGNTEAFF. CDR3 bases: TGTGCCTGTCGAAGAGGGACAGGAAACACTGAAGCTTTCTTT. Full variable domain (remainder filled in from reference TRBV30 and TRBJ1-1): SQTIHQWPATLVQPVGSPLSLECTVEGTSNPNLYWYRQAAGRGLQLLFYSVGIGQISSEVPQNLSASRPQDRQFILSSKKLLLSDSGFYLCACRRGTGNTEAFFGQGTRLTVV.

This chain connects TRBV7-9 to TRBJ2-3; 8 bases map to TRBD2. Germline V lookup: CDR1 SEHNR, CDR2 FQNEAQ (reference sequence). Trimming took 3 bases from V and 1 from J; bases not matched to a gene: 3. The CDR3 loop spans 15 amino acids. CDR3 residues: CASSFRSGGTDTQYF. DNA of the CDR3: TGTGCCAGCAGCTTTCGTAGCGGGGGCACAGATACGCAGTATTTT.

The chain is built from TRBV4-2 and TRBJ2-1, with D possibly TRBD2 on 6 matching bases. Trimming shortened V by 8 bases and J by 6 bases, and 17 bases separated the two germline ends. The CDR3 contains 14 residues. CDR1 and CDR2 (germline): LGHNA, YNFKEQ. The CDR3 coding sequence is TGTGCCAGCGCCCAATTTAGCGGTTTCAATGAGCAGTTCTTC. Its protein product is CASAQFSGFNEQFF.

This chain joins TRBV20-1 and TRBJ2-7, with 10 bases lining up with TRBD1. This CDR3 comprises 14 residues. V lost 3 bases, J lost 3 bases, and 5 bases stayed unmatched. Germline loops: CDR1 DFQATT, CDR2 SNEGSKA (reference sequence). The CDR3 DNA follows: TGCAGTGCTAGTTCCGGACAGGGGGACTACGAGCAGTACTTC. Its translation: CSASSGQGDYEQYF.

This clone has a single count. The chain couples TRBV7-8 to TRBJ2-2; D possibly corresponds to TRBD2 (5 bases). The germline V gene encodes CDR1 SGHVS and CDR2 FQNEAQ. The CDR3 extends over 18 amino acids. Trimming pared 1 base from V and 4 bases from J, leaving 19 bases between. The CDR3 coding sequence is TGTGCCAGCAGCTTAGAACAGAATAGGTTAGGGAGCACCGGGGAGCTGTTTTTT. It translates to CASSLEQNRLGSTGELFF.

V and J are TRBV27 and TRBJ2-7; TRBD1 matches 7 bases. Germline-derived CDR1 and CDR2 are MNHEY and SMNVEV (reference sequence). The CDR3 is 16 residues long. The J segment lost 0 bases and the V segment lost 6 bases, leaving 11 bases of the junction unmatched. CDR3 sequence reads: CASSSMTGTSSYEQYF. DNA of the CDR3: TGTGCCAGCAGCTCAATGACAGGGACGAGCTCCTACGAGCAGTACTTC.

V gene TRBV29-1 combines with J gene TRBJ2-7; 9 bases are a match to TRBD1. The CDR3 covers 13 residues. The V segment lost 1 base and the J segment 2 bases; nucleotides outside the gene matches: 0. Germline V CDR1 and CDR2: SQVTM, ANQGSEA. The CDR3: CSVEGTGAYEQYF. CDR3 nucleotide sequence: TGCAGCGTTGAAGGGACAGGGGCCTACGAGCAGTACTTC.

This rearrangement joins TRBV19 to TRBJ1-1; D is perhaps TRBD1 (5 bases). Germline values: CDR1 LNHDA, CDR2 SQIVND (reference sequence). This CDR3 contains 14 residues. The V end was cut by 6 bases, the J end by 5 bases, with 16 bases between. CDR3: CASRLERSGTEAFF. CDR3 in DNA: TGTGCCAGTAGGCTCGAACGATCAGGGACTGAAGCTTTCTTT.

On this clone: The same CDR3 is also encoded by other DNA sequences in this sample. The chain joins TRBV18 to TRBJ1-5; the D is unclear. The germline V gene encodes CDR1 KGHSH and CDR2 LQKENI. The V end was cut by 2 bases, the J end by 4 bases, with 6 bases between. This CDR3 has 13 residues. The CDR3 region has the DNA TGTGCCAGCTCACCAGGGCAGAATCAGCCCCAGCATTTT. As protein: CASSPGQNQPQHF. The full variable domain, its missing parts supplied by reference TRBV18 and TRBJ1-5, is NAGVMQNPRHLVRRRGQEARLRCSPMKGHSHVYWYRQLPEEGLKFMVYLQKENIIDESGMPKERFSAEFPKEGPSILRIQQVVRGDSAAYFCASSPGQNQPQHFGDGTRLSIL.

V usage is TRBV19 and J usage is TRBJ2-1, with D perhaps matching TRBD1 (6 bases). The V end lost 0 bases, the J end lost 4 bases, and 13 bases lay between the germline ends. The CDR3 runs 16 residues. Germline assignment: CDR1 LNHDA and CDR2 SQIVND (reference sequence). CDR3 in DNA: TGTGCCAGTAGTATAGATGTTAGACAGGCGTACAATGAGCAGTTCTTC. It translates to CASSIDVRQAYNEQFF. The full variable domain, in which reference TRBV19 and TRBJ2-1 provide the parts outside the CDR3, is DGGITQSPKYLFRKEGQNVTLSCEQNLNHDAMYWYRQDPGQGLRLIYYSQIVNDFQKGDIAEGYSVSREKKESFPLTVTSAQKNPTAFYLCASSIDVRQAYNEQFFGPGTRLTVL.

This clone was seen a few times. The chain carries TRBV11-2 and TRBJ2-5, with 7 positions matching TRBD2. CDR1 and CDR2 (germline): SGHAT, FQNNGV. This CDR3 has 13 amino acids. With V trimmed by 4 bases and J by 2 bases, 1 base remained unmatched. CDR3: CASSSSGQETQYF. CDR3 DNA sequence: TGTGCCAGCAGCTCTAGCGGTCAAGAGACCCAGTACTTC.

The rearrangement joins TRBV12-3 or TRBV12-4 to TRBJ1-6; D unresolved. The CDR3 spans 13 residues. V was pared by 6 bases and J by 10 bases, with 13 bases between. CDR3 region: CASSDTSRSPLHF. The CDR3 DNA reads as TGTGCCAGCAGCGACACGTCCAGATCACCCCTCCACTTT.

The chain has TRBV27 and TRBJ1-6, with 11 bases identical to TRBD1. After removal of 6 bases from V and 10 bases from J, the junction contained 11 bases not matched to a gene. The germline CDR1 and CDR2 sequences are MNHEY and SMNVEV (reference sequence). The CDR3 is 16 amino acids. The CDR3 loop reads CASRDRGLTVGSPLHF. The CDR3 DNA is TGTGCCAGCAGGGACAGGGGGCTCACGGTAGGATCACCCCTCCACTTT.

This clone has only one observation. This sequence joins TRBV4-1 and TRBJ1-1; no clear D gene. CDR3 length: 17 residues. Germline V lookup: CDR1 MGHRA, CDR2 YSYEKL. Trimming took off 1 base at V and 0 bases at J, with 15 bases between the two ends. In DNA form, the CDR3 reads TGCGCCAGCAGCCAAGGCCCCAGGATGCCGATGAACACTGAAGCTTTCTTT. As protein: CASSQGPRMPMNTEAFF.

The chain recombines TRBV14 with TRBJ2-1; 9 bases fit TRBD2. The CDR3 is 17 amino acids. Germline loops: CDR1 SGHDN, CDR2 FVKESK. The ends lost 0 bases at V and 6 bases at J; junction bases unmatched: 9. The CDR3 here is CASSQDVTSGFGNEQFF. Written as DNA, the CDR3 is TGTGCCAGCAGCCAAGATGTGACTAGCGGCTTCGGCAATGAGCAGTTCTTC. Supplemented by reference TRBV14 and TRBJ2-1, the full variable domain reads EAGVTQFPSHSVIEKGQTVTLRCDPISGHDNLYWYRRVMGKEIKFLLHFVKESKQDESGMPNNRFLAERTGGTYSTLKVQPAELEDSGVYFCASSQDVTSGFGNEQFFGPGTRLTVL.

This clone was picked up a small number of times. This rearrangement joins TRBV28 to TRBJ1-6; no firm D call. Per germline, CDR1 MDHEN and CDR2 SYDVKM. V lost 6 bases and J lost 7, with 10 bases in between. The length of the CDR3 is 13 residues. The CDR3 coding sequence is TGTGCCAGCAGGGAGAGCCTAAATTCACCCCTCCACTTT. Translating gives CASRESLNSPLHF.

The gene calls are TRBV6-2 or TRBV6-3 and TRBJ2-4, with 7 nucleotides matching TRBD1. Germline V gene data show CDR1 as MNHEY and CDR2 as SVGEGT. The CDR3 loop spans 13 amino acids. V shed 2 bases, J shed 5 bases, and the junction held 0 bases outside the gene matches. CDR3 region: CASSYGTENIQYF. In nucleotides, the CDR3 is TGTGCCAGCAGTTACGGGACAGAAAACATTCAGTACTTC.